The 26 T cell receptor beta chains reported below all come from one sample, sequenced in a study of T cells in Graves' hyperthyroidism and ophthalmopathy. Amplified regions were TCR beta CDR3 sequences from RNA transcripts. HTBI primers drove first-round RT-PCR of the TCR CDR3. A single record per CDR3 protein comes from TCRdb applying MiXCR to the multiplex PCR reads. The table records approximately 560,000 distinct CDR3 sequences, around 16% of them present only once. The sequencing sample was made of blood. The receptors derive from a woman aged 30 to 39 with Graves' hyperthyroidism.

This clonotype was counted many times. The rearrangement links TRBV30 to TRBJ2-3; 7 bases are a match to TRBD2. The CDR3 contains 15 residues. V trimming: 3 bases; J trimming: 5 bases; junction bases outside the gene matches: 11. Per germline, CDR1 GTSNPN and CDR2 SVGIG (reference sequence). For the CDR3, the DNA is TGTGCCTGGAGCCGACGCGCGGGAGTTCAAGATACGCAGTATTTT. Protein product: CAWSRRAGVQDTQYF.

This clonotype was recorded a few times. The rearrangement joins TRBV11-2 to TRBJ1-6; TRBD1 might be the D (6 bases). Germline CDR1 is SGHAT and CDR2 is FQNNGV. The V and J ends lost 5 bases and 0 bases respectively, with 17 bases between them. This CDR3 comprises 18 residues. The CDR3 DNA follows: TGTGCCAGCAGCCCAGAGGTTACAGGGAGCTCCTATAATTCACCCCTCCACTTT. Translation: CASSPEVTGSSYNSPLHF. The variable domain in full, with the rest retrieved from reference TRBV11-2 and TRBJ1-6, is EAGVAQSPRYKIIEKRQSVAFWCNPISGHATLYWYQQILGQGPKLLIQFQNNGVVDDSQLPKDRFSAERLKGVDSTLKIQPAKLEDSAVYLCASSPEVTGSSYNSPLHFGNGTRLTVT.

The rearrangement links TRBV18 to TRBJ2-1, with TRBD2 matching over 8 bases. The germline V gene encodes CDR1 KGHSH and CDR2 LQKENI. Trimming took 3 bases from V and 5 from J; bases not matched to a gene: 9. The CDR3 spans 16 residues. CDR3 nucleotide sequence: TGTGCCAGCTCACCGCCCGGAACTAGCGGAAACAATGAGCAGTTCTTC. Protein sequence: CASSPPGTSGNNEQFF.

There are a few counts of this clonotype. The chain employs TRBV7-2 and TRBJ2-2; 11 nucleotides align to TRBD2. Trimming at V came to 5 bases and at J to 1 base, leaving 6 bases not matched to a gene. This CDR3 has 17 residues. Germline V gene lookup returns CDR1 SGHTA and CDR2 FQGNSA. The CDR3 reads CASSRLLAGGNTGELFF. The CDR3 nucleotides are TGTGCCAGCAGCCGGCTGCTAGCGGGAGGGAACACCGGGGAGCTGTTTTTT.

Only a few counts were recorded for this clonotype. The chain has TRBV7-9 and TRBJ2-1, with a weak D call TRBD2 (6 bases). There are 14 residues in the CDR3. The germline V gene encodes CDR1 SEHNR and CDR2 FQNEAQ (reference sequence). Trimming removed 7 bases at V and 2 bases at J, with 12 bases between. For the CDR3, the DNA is TGTGCCAGCAACTGGGGGGAGCCCTACAATGAGCAGTTCTTC. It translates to CASNWGEPYNEQFF. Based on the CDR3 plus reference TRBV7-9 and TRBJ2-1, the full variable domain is DTGVSQNPRHKITKRGQNVTFRCDPISEHNRLYWYRQTLGQGPEFLTYFQNEAQLEKSRLLSDRFSAERPKGSFSTLEIQRTEQGDSAMYLCASNWGEPYNEQFFGPGTRLTVL.

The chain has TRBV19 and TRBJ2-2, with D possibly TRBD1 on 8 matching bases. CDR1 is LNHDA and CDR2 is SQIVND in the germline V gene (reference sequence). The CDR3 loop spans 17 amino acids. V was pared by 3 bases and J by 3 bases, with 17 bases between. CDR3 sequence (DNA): TGTGCCAGTAGTATGTGGGGGGGGGGACAGGACACCGGGGAGCTGTTTTTT. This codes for CASSMWGGGQDTGELFF.

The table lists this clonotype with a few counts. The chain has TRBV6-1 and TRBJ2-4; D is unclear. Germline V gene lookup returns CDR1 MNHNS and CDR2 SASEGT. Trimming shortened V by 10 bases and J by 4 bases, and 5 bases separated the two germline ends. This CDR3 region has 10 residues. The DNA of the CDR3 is TGTGCCACGTTTAAAAACATTCAGTACTTC. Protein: CATFKNIQYF.

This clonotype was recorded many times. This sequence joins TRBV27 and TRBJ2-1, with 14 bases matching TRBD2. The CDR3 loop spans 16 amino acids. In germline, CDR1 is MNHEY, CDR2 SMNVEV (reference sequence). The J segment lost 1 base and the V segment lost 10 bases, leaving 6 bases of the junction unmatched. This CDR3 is CATGTSGSRSYNEQFF. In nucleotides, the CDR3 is TGTGCCACCGGGACTAGCGGGAGTAGGTCCTACAATGAGCAGTTCTTC.

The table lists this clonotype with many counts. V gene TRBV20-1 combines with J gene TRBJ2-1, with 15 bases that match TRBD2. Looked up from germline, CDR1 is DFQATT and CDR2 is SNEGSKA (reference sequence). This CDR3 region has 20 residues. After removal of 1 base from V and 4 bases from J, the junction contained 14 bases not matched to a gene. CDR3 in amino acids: CSARVRGRGLAGGKYNEQFF. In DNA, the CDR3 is TGCAGTGCTAGAGTCCGCGGGAGGGGACTAGCGGGAGGTAAATACAATGAGCAGTTCTTC.

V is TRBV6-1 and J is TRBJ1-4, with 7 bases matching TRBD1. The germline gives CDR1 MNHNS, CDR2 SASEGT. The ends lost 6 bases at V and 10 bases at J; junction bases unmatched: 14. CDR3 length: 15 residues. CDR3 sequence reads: CASRRGTAIRGKLFF. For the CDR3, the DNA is TGTGCCAGCAGGAGAGGGACAGCAATTAGGGGAAAACTGTTTTTT.

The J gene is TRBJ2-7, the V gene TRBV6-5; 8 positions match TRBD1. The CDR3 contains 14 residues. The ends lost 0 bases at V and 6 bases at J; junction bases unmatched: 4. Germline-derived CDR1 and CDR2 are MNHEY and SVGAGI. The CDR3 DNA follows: TGTGCCAGCAGTTACTCGAGACAGGGGATCGAGCAGTACTTC. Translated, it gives CASSYSRQGIEQYF.

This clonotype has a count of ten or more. The CDR3 coding sequence is TGTGCTAGTGCCTCAGGGGTGAGGATAGAGACCCAGTACTTC. Its translation is CASASGVRIETQYF. The V gene is TRBV12-5, the J gene TRBJ2-5, with D possibly matching TRBD1 (6 bases). V lost 7 bases and J lost 4, with 16 bases in between. CDR3 length: 14 residues. The germline V gene has CDR1 LGHNT and CDR2 FRNRAP.

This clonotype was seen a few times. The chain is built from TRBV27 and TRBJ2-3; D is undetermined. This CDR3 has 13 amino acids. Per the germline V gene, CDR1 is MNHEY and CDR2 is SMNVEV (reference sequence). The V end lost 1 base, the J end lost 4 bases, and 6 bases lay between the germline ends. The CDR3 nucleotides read TGTGCCAGCAGTTTATTGCTCGCAGATACGCAGTATTTT. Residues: CASSLLLADTQYF.

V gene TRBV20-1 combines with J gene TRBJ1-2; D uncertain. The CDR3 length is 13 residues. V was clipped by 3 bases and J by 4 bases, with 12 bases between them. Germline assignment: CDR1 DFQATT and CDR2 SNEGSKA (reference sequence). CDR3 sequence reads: CSARLGMIYGYTF. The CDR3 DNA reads TGCAGTGCTAGGTTGGGGATGATCTATGGCTACACCTTC.

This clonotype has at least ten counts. The CDR3 nucleotides read TGTGCCAGCAGTTTAGGGTTGGAGCAGTACTTC. Its translation: CASSLGLEQYF. V usage is TRBV28 and J usage is TRBJ2-7; no reliable D call. Germline V gene lookup returns CDR1 MDHEN and CDR2 SYDVKM. Trimming left V 2 bases short and J 7 bases short, with 6 bases between. This CDR3 contains 11 residues.

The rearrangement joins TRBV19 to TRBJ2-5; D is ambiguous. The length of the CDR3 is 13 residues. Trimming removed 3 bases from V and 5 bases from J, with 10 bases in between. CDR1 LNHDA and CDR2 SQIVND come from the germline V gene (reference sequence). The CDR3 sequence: CASSIVTRETQYF. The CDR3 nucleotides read TGTGCCAGTAGTATCGTGACAAGGGAGACCCAGTACTTC.

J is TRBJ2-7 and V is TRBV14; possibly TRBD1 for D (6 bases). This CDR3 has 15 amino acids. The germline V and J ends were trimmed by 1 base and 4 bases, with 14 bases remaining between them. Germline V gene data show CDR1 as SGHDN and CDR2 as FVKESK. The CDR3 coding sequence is TGTGCCAGCAGCCAAGGAGACAGGTGGCGGTACGAGCAGTACTTC. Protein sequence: CASSQGDRWRYEQYF. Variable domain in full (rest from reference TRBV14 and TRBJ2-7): EAGVTQFPSHSVIEKGQTVTLRCDPISGHDNLYWYRRVMGKEIKFLLHFVKESKQDESGMPNNRFLAERTGGTYSTLKVQPAELEDSGVYFCASSQGDRWRYEQYFGPGTRLTVT.

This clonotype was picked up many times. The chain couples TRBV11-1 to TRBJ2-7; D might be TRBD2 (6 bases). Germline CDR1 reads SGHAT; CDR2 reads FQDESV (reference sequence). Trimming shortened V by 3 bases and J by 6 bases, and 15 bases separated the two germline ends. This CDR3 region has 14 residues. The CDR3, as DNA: TGTGCCAGCAGCTTGGAGGGGACTCCCGGCGAGCAGTACTTC. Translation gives CASSLEGTPGEQYF.

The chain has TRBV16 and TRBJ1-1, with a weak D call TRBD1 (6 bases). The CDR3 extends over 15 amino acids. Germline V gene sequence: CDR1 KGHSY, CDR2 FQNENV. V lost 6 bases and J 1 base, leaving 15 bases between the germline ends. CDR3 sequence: CASSRGGRPNTEAFF. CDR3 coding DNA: TGTGCCAGCAGTCGGGGGGGCAGACCGAACACTGAAGCTTTCTTT.

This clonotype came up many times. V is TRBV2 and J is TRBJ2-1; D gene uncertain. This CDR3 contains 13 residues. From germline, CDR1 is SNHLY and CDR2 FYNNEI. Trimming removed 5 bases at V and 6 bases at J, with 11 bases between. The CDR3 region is CASSLENANEQFF. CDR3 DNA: TGTGCCAGCAGTTTAGAAAACGCCAATGAGCAGTTCTTC.

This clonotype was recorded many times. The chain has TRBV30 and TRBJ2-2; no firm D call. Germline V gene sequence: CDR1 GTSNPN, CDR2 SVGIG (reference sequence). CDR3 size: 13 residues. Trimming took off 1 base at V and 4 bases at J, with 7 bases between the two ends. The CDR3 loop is CAWSADGTGELFF. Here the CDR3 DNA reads TGTGCCTGGAGTGCGGACGGCACCGGGGAGCTGTTTTTT.

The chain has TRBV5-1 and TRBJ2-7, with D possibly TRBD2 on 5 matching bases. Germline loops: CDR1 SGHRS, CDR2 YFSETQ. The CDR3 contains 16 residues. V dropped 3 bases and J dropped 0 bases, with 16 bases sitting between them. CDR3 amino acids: CASSSLSGLPSYEQYF. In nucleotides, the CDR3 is TGCGCCAGCAGCTCACTCTCCGGACTCCCCTCCTACGAGCAGTACTTC.

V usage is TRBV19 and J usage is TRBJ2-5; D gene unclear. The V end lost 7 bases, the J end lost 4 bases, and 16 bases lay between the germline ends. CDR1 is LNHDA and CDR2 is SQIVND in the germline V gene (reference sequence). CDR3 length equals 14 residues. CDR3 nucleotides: TGTGCCAGTACCCCAGGCAACCCCGGAGAGACCCAGTACTTC. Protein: CASTPGNPGETQYF.

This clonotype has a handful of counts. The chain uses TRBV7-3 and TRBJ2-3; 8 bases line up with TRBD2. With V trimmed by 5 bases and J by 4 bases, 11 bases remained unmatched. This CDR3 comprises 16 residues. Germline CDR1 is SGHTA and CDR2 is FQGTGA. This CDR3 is CASSPTGGAGSDTQYF. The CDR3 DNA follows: TGTGCCAGCAGCCCCACGGGAGGGGCGGGGTCAGATACGCAGTATTTT. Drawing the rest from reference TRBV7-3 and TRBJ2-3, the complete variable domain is GAGVSQTPSNKVTEKGKYVELRCDPISGHTALYWYRQSLGQGPEFLIYFQGTGAADDSGLPNDRFFAVRPEGSVSTLKIQRTERGDSAVYLCASSPTGGAGSDTQYFGPGTRLTVL.

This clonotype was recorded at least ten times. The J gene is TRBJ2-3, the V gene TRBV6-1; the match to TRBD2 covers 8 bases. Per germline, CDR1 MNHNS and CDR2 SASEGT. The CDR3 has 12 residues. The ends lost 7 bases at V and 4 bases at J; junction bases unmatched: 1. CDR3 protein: CASKAGADTQYF. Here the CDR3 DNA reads TGTGCCAGCAAAGCGGGAGCAGATACGCAGTATTTT.

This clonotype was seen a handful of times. The CDR3 loop is CSADGTGDSNQPQHF. Here the CDR3 DNA reads TGCAGCGCTGACGGGACAGGGGATAGCAATCAGCCCCAGCATTTT. V and J are TRBV29-1 and TRBJ1-5; 10 bases match TRBD1. The ends lost 7 bases at V and 0 bases at J; junction bases unmatched: 6. The germline gives CDR1 SQVTM, CDR2 ANQGSEA. CDR3 length: 15 amino acids.